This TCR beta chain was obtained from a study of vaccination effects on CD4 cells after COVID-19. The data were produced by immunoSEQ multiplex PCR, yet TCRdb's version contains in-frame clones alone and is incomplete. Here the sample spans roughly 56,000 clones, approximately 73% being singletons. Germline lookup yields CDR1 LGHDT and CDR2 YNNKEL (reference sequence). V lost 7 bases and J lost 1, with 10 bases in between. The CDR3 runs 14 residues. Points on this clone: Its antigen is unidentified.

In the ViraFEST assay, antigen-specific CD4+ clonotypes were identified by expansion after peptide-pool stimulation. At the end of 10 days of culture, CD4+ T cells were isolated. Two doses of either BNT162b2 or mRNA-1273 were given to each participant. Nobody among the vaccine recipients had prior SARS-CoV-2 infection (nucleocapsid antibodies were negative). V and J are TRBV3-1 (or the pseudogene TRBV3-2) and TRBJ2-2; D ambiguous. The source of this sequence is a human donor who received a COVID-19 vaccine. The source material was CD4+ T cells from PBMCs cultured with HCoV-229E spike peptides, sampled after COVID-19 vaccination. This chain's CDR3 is CASKRVGNTGELFF. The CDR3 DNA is TGTGCCAGCAAAAGGGTGGGGAACACCGGGGAGCTGTTTTTT.